This T cell receptor beta chain was observed in a study of cytomegalovirus exposure and HLA in healthy donors. Whole-study results and caveats: The study recorded about 150 TCR beta chains that were cytomegalovirus-associated. What a later analysis showed was that several of the most significant clusters appeared linked to common viral pathogens.

The CDR3 contains 16 residues. Germline V gene sequence: CDR1 SGHRS, CDR2 YFSETQ. The V segment lost 0 bases and the J segment 7 bases; nucleotides outside the gene matches: 10. Points on this clone: As yet, its antigen is unknown.

In the PCR, 60 Vbeta and 13 Jbeta primers were used. Profiled with immunoSEQ multiplex PCR; TCRdb holds only in-frame clones, not every one. The sample has around 76,000 clones; 65% to 85% are singletons. Sequencing input: PBMCs. V is TRBV5-1 and J is TRBJ2-1; 7 bases map to TRBD2. This clonotype was sampled from a woman in her thirties or forties in good health and CMV-seropositive. CDR3 in DNA: TGCGCCAGCAGCTTGGACGGGGGAGGGCCTTGGAATGAGCAGTTCTTC. Its translation: CASSLDGGGPWNEQFF.